This T cell receptor (beta chain) was profiled in a study of shared clonotypes between healthy human individuals. TCRdb's copy holds only in-frame clones and misses some; the assay was immunoSEQ multiplex PCR. The top ten clones hold about 0.39% of a sample with some 2.3 million clones, about 92% of them seen once. J gave up 8 bases and V 0 bases, and 5 bases lay outside the gene matches. The CDR3 length is 13 residues. The germline CDR1 and CDR2 sequences are SGHKS and YYEKEE (reference sequence). In regard to this clone: Its antigen is still unknown.

Overall study results and limits: Non-shared clonotypes showed lower generation probabilities than clonotypes common to all four donors.

The receptor comes from a man aged 18-30 years in good health. Some clones in this sample may be carry-over from other donors' samples. The sample comprised naive CD4+ T cells from PBMCs. The subset here: CD45RA+ positively selected. This chain connects TRBV5-5 to TRBJ2-7; 7 bases match TRBD1. The CDR3 here is CASSLEGALKQYF. CDR3 DNA sequence: TGTGCCAGCAGCTTGGAGGGGGCACTAAAGCAGTACTTC.